This T cell receptor beta chain came from a study of graft-versus-host responses after intestinal transplantation. The ends were cut back, 1 base at V and 8 bases at J, with 15 bases in the middle. The CDR3 contains 15 residues. Germline V lookup: CDR1 MDHEN, CDR2 SYDVKM. The method was immunoSEQ multiplex PCR; TCRdb's version includes in-frame clones alone and lacks a portion of them. Among more than 65,000 clones, approximately 93% were seen once, and the ten largest hold around 0.54%. A remark on this clone: Its antigen is unknown.

Sequenced material: unstimulated CD8+ T cells sorted from spleen or lymph node cells, taken before intestinal transplant. The TCR was taken from a human donor who received an intestinal transplant. The J gene is TRBJ1-3, the V gene TRBV28; D possibly corresponds to TRBD1 (5 bases). CDR3 sequence (DNA): TGTGCCAGCAGTTTATCCTACAGGTGGTCGGACACCATATATTTT. It is translated as CASSLSYRWSDTIYF.